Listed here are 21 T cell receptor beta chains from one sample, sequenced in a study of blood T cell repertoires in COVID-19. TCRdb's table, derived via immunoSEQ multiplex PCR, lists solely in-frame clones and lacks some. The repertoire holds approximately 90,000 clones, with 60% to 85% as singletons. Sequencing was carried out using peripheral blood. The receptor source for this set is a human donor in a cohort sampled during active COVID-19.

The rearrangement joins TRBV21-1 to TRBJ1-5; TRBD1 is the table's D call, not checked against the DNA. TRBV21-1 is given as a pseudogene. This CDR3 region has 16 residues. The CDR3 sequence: CASSKVCHRPPVTQHF. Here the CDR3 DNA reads TGTGCCAGCAGCAAAGTGTGCCACAGACCCCCCGTGACCCAGCATTTT.

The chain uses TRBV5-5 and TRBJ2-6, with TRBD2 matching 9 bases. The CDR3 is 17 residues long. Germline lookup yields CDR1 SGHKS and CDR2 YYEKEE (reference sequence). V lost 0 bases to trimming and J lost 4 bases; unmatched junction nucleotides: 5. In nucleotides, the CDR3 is TGTGCCAGCAGCTTGGCGGCGGGAGGGGCAGGGGCCAACGTCCTGACTTTC. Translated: CASSLAAGGAGANVLTF. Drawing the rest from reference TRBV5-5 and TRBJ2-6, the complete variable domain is DAGVTQSPTHLIKTRGQQVTLRCSPISGHKSVSWYQQVLGQGPQFIFQYYEKEERGRGNFPDRFSARQFPNYSSELNVNALLLGDSALYLCASSLAAGGAGANVLTFGAGSRLTVL.

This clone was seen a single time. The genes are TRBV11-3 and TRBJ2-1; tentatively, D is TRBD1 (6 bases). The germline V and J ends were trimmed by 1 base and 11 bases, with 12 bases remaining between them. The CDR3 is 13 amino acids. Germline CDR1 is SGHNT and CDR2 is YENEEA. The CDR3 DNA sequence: TGTGCCAGCAGCTTAGTTCTGGGGGACAAGCAGTTCTTC. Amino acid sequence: CASSLVLGDKQFF. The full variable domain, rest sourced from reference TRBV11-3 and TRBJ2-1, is EAGVVQSPRYKIIEKKQPVAFWCNPISGHNTLYWYLQNLGQGPELLIRYENEEAVDDSQLPKDRFSAERLKGVDSTLKIQPAELGDSAVYLCASSLVLGDKQFFGPGTRLTVL.

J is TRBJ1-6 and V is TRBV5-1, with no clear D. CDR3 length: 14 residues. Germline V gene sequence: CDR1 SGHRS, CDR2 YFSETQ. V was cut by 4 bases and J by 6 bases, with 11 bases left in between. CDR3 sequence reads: CASSPREGNSPLHF. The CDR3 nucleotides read TGCGCCAGCAGCCCGCGGGAGGGTAATTCACCCCTCCACTTT.

This CDR3 is CASNGQLQNIQYF. CDR3 DNA: TGTGCCAGTAATGGACAGCTACAAAACATTCAGTACTTC. V gene TRBV19 combines with J gene TRBJ2-4; D is possibly TRBD1 (6 bases). The CDR3 covers 13 residues. CDR1 is LNHDA, CDR2 SQIVND, per germline (reference sequence). V gave up 7 bases and J gave up 5 bases, with 12 bases separating them. Variable domain in full (rest from reference TRBV19 and TRBJ2-4): DGGITQSPKYLFRKEGQNVTLSCEQNLNHDAMYWYRQDPGQGLRLIYYSQIVNDFQKGDIAEGYSVSREKKESFPLTVTSAQKNPTAFYLCASNGQLQNIQYFGAGTRLSVL.

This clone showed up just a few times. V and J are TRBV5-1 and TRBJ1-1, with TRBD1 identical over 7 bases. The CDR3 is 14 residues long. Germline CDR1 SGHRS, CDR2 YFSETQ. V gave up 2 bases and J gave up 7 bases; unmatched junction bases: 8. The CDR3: CASSFEFPGGEAFF. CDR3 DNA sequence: TGCGCCAGCAGCTTTGAATTCCCAGGGGGTGAAGCTTTCTTT. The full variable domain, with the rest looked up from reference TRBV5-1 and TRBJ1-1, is KAGVTQTPRYLIKTRGQQVTLSCSPISGHRSVSWYQQTPGQGLQFLFEYFSETQRNKGNFPGRFSGRQFSNSRSEMNVSTLELGDSALYLCASSFEFPGGEAFFGQGTRLTVV.

This CDR3 reads CSVEGGQGGWETQYF. Here the CDR3 DNA reads TGCAGCGTTGAAGGGGGGCAGGGGGGATGGGAGACCCAGTACTTC. V gene TRBV29-1 combines with J gene TRBJ2-5; tentatively, D is TRBD1 (7 bases). Looked up from germline, CDR1 is SQVTM and CDR2 is ANQGSEA. V shed 1 base and J shed 5 bases, with 17 bases lying between them. This CDR3 spans 15 amino acids.

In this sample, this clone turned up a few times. The CDR3 protein is CASSLGTKWDYGYTF. CDR3 DNA sequence: TGTGCCAGCAGCTTGGGGACTAAATGGGACTATGGCTACACCTTC. The V call is TRBV11-2, the J call TRBJ1-2; perhaps TRBD1 as D (5 bases). CDR3 length: 15 amino acids. CDR1 and CDR2 from the germline V gene are SGHAT and FQNNGV. V lost 3 bases, J lost 3 bases, and 14 bases lay in between.

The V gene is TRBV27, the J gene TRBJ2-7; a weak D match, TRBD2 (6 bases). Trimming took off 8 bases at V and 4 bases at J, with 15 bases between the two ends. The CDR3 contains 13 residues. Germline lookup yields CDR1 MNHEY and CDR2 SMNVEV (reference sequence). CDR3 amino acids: CASSIGSEYEQYF. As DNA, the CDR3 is TGTGCCAGCTCGATCGGGAGCGAGTACGAGCAGTACTTC.

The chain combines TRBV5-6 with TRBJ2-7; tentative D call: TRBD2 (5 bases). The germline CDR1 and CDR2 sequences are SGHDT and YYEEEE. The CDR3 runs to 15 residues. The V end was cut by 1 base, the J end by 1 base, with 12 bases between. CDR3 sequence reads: CASSLLGQRSYEQYF. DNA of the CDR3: TGTGCCAGCAGCTTGTTGGGCCAGCGGTCCTACGAGCAGTACTTC.

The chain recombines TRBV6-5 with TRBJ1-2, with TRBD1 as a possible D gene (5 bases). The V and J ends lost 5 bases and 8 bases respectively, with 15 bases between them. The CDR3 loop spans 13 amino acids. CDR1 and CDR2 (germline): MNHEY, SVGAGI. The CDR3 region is CASSTRTLLGYTF. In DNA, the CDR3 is TGTGCCAGCAGTACTCGGACACTCCTGGGCTACACCTTC.

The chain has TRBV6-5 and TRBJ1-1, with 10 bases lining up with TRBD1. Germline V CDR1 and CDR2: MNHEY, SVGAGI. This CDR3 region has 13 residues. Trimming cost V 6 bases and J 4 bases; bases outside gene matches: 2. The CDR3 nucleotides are TGTGCCAGCAGCAGGACAGGGGGCACTGAAGCTTTCTTT. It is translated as CASSRTGGTEAFF.

The CDR3 here is CASSYVVAGSTDTQYF. The CDR3 coding sequence is TGTGCCAGCAGTTACGTAGTAGCGGGGAGCACAGATACGCAGTATTTT. The chain carries TRBV6-2 or TRBV6-3 and TRBJ2-3, with 8 bases lining up with TRBD2. Germline V gene sequence: CDR1 MNHEY, CDR2 SVGEGT. V trimming: 2 bases; J trimming: 0 bases; junction bases outside the gene matches: 4. The CDR3 is 16 amino acids.

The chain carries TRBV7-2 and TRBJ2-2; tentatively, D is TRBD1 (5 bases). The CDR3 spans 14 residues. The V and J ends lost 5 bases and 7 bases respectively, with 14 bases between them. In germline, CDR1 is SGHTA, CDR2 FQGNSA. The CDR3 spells CASSPSQGGGELFF. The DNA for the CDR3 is TGTGCCAGCAGCCCTTCGCAGGGCGGCGGGGAGCTGTTTTTT.

Here the CDR3 reads CSAGGGSKETQYF. As DNA, the CDR3 is TGCAGCGCCGGCGGCGGCTCTAAAGAGACCCAGTACTTC. The rearrangement joins TRBV29-1 to TRBJ2-5; D unclear. The CDR3 runs to 13 residues. Germline V gene lookup returns CDR1 SQVTM and CDR2 ANQGSEA. V lost 7 bases and J lost 3, with 15 bases in between.

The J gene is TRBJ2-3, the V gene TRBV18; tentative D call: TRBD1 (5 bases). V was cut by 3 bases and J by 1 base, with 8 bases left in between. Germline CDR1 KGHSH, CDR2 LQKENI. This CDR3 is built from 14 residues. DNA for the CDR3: TGTGCCAGCTCACCTTCGACAGGCACAGATACGCAGTATTTT. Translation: CASSPSTGTDTQYF.

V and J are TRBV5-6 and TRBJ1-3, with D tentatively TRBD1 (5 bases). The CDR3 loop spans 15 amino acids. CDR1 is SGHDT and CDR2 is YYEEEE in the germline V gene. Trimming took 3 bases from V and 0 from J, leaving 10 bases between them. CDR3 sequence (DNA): TGTGCCAGCAGCTGGGGGACTGACTCTGGAAACACCATATATTTT. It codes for CASSWGTDSGNTIYF.

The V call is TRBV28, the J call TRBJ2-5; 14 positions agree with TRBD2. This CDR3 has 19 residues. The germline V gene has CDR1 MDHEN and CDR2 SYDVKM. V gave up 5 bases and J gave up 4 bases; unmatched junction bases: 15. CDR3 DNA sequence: TGTGCCAGCAGTCCTTATTCACTGGGACTAGCGGGAGTCCTAGAGACCCAGTACTTC. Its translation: CASSPYSLGLAGVLETQYF. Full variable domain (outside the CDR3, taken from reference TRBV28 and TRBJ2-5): DVKVTQSSRYLVKRTGEKVFLECVQDMDHENMFWYRQDPGLGLRLIYFSYDVKMKEKGDIPEGYSVSREKKERFSLILESASTNQTSMYLCASSPYSLGLAGVLETQYFGPGTRLLVL.

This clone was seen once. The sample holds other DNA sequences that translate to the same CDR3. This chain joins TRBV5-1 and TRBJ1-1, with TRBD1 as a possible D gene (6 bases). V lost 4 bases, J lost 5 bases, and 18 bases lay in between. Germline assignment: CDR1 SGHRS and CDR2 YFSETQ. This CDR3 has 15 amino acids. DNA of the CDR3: TGCGCCAGCAGCCGGGGAGGGGGGGGTTTGACTGAAGCTTTCTTT. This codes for CASSRGGGGLTEAFF.

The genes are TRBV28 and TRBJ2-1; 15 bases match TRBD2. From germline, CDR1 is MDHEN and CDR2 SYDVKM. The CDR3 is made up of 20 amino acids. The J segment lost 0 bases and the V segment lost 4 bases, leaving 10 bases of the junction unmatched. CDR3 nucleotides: TGTGCCAGCAGTTACTCCGGGACTAGCGGGAGGCAAAGCTCCTACAATGAGCAGTTCTTC. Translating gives CASSYSGTSGRQSSYNEQFF.

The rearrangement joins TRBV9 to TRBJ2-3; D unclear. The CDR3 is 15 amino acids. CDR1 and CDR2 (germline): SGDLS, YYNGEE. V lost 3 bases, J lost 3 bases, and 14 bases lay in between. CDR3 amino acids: CASSARMAATDTQYF. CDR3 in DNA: TGTGCCAGCAGCGCGCGGATGGCCGCGACAGATACGCAGTATTTT.